This T cell receptor beta chain originates from a study of monozygotic twins with inflammatory bowel disease. Findings of the study overall: Discordant twins had repertoire similarity that did not differ from that of concordant twins, possibly from limited power. Neither one strong signal nor one clonotype associated with IBD was supported.

In the case of this clonotype: The antigen is not known.

From the 5' RACE reads, TCRdb lists one entry per CDR3 protein and no DNA. Its table lists a few hundred thousand distinct CDR3 sequences. The sequence derives from a human donor with ulcerative colitis or Crohn's disease, or a healthy co-twin of an affected twin (not recorded which). Sequenced input: blood.

This CDR3 reads CASSSLGPQHF. This chain links TRBV6-6 with TRBJ1-5. This CDR3 comprises 11 residues. In germline, CDR1 is MNHNY, CDR2 SVGAGI (reference sequence).